These 22 T cell receptor beta chains were sequenced from one sample in a study of blood T cells in healthy people across ages (dated by TCRdb to about 2015). The protocol used for the library was 5' RACE. This sample was sequenced with an Illumina HiSeq 2500. A second 7 to 11 cycle PCR used a sample-barcoded 5' primer and a J-beta primer mix. The public reads were reprocessed in TCRdb via fastp at Q25 and MiXCR, keeping in-frame beta chains. Identical CDR3 proteins give one entry, which carries the most common genes and DNA. This sample holds about 1.8 million distinct CDR3 sequences; about 50% were observed only once. Of the sample, less than 2.5% falls within the top ten clones. The specimen sequenced was blood. The receptor source for this set is a woman aged 40 to 49 in good health.

This rearrangement joins TRBV10-3 to TRBJ2-5; no firm D call. Judging by the DNA end, TRBJ2-7 fits better; the J call may be wrong. The CDR3 spans 13 residues. The germline V gene encodes CDR1 ENHRY and CDR2 SYGVKD. CDR3 sequence (DNA): TGTGCCATCAGTGAATTGAGGACGTACGAGCAGTACTTC. Protein sequence: CAISELRTYEQYF.

V gene TRBV6-5 combines with J gene TRBJ2-3; possibly TRBD1 for D (5 bases). Trimming pared 4 bases from V and 6 bases from J, leaving 17 bases between. CDR1 and CDR2 from the germline V gene are MNHEY and SVGAGI. This CDR3 is 15 amino acids long. The CDR3 reads CASSFLWGARDTQYF. In DNA, the CDR3 is TGTGCCAGCAGTTTTCTGTGGGGCGCACGGGATACGCAGTATTTT.

V usage is TRBV5-1 and J usage is TRBJ2-5; 9 bases line up with TRBD1. V lost 4 bases to trimming and J lost 4 bases; unmatched junction nucleotides: 8. The CDR3 is made up of 15 amino acids. Germline V CDR1 and CDR2: SGHRS, YFSETQ. The CDR3 DNA follows: TGCGCCAGCAGCAGGTCGGGACAGGGACTAGAGACCCAGTACTTC. This encodes CASSRSGQGLETQYF.

This clonotype occurred a few times. The chain combines TRBV28 with TRBJ2-4; D may be TRBD2 (5 bases). The CDR3 consists of 16 residues. The V gene's germline CDR1 is MDHEN and CDR2 SYDVKM. Trimming took 5 bases from V and 13 from J, leaving 27 bases between them. CDR3 region: CASSGFPGVLGGEQYF. The CDR3 DNA reads as TGTGCCAGCAGTGGTTTCCCAGGAGTGCTAGGAGGTGAGCAGTACTTC.

V gene TRBV29-1 combines with J gene TRBJ2-5; 7 nucleotides agree with TRBD2. Unmatched junction bases numbered 12, after V lost 5 bases and J lost 9 bases. CDR3 length: 13 residues. From germline, CDR1 is SQVTM and CDR2 ANQGSEA. The CDR3: CSVPGRASGAQYF. The CDR3 DNA is TGCAGCGTTCCTGGGAGGGCCTCTGGGGCCCAGTACTTC. Using reference TRBV29-1 and TRBJ2-5 for the parts outside the CDR3, the full variable domain is SAVISQKPSRDICQRGTSLTIQCQVDSQVTMMFWYRQQPGQSLTLIATANQGSEATYESGFVIDKFPISRPNLTFSTLTVSNMSPEDSSIYLCSVPGRASGAQYFGPGTRLLVL.

The chain is built from TRBV11-1 and TRBJ1-6, with D maybe TRBD1 (6 bases). CDR3 length equals 15 residues. Trimming took off 6 bases at V and 6 bases at J, with 15 bases between the two ends. Germline lookup yields CDR1 SGHAT and CDR2 FQDESV (reference sequence). CDR3 coding DNA: TGTGCCAGCAGTACCAGGGGTGCACGTAATTCACCCCTCCACTTT. As protein: CASSTRGARNSPLHF.

In its sample, this clonotype was seen a few times. For the CDR3, the DNA is TGTGCCAGCAGTTTCGGGGTTTCGAACAATGAGCAGTTCTTC. This encodes CASSFGVSNNEQFF. The chain employs TRBV12-3 or TRBV12-4 and TRBJ2-1; D is possibly TRBD2 (5 bases). There are 14 residues in the CDR3. V was clipped by 3 bases and J by 5 bases, with 11 bases between them.

The V gene is TRBV4-2, the J gene TRBJ2-5, with D uncertain. Trimming pared 0 bases from V and 5 bases from J, leaving 13 bases between. This CDR3 comprises 15 residues. Germline V gene data show CDR1 as LGHNA and CDR2 as YNFKEQ. The CDR3 nucleotides read TGTGCCAGCAGCCAAGATCAGGAAGGCCGGGAGACCCAGTACTTC. Its protein is CASSQDQEGRETQYF.

This clonotype appeared a few times. The J gene is TRBJ2-7, the V gene TRBV10-3; the D call may be TRBD1 or TRBD2 (7 bases each). V was cut by 5 bases and J by 4 bases, with 15 bases left in between. CDR1 is ENHRY and CDR2 is SYGVKD in the germline V gene. CDR3 length: 14 amino acids. In DNA, the CDR3 is TGTGCCATCAGTCCCGGGGGGACAGTGTACGAGCAGTACTTC. Protein sequence: CAISPGGTVYEQYF.

This clonotype was recorded a few times. The V gene is TRBV14, the J gene TRBJ2-3, with a possible D match to TRBD2 (7 bases). Germline V gene sequence: CDR1 SGHDN, CDR2 FVKESK. The germline V and J ends were trimmed by 7 bases and 9 bases, with 17 bases remaining between them. The CDR3 length is 13 residues. The CDR3 spells CASMPGGRGTQYF. The CDR3 DNA sequence: TGTGCCAGCATGCCCGGGGGGCGAGGCACGCAGTATTTT.

The chain employs TRBV10-3 and TRBJ2-1, with D tentatively TRBD1 (5 bases). Trimming cost V 4 bases and J 7 bases, with 17 bases left between them. Germline CDR1 and CDR2: ENHRY and SYGVKD. The CDR3 has 15 amino acids. In DNA, the CDR3 is TGTGCCATCAGTGGATCACAGGTAGGCGCGAATGAGCAGTTCTTC. Amino acid sequence: CAISGSQVGANEQFF.

The rearrangement uses TRBV20-1 and TRBJ1-2; D is possibly TRBD1 (6 bases). Trimming pared 0 bases from V and 4 bases from J, leaving 21 bases between. Germline CDR1 is DFQATT and CDR2 is SNEGSKA (reference sequence). CDR3 length: 17 residues. The CDR3 sequence: CSARDSGLGARGYGYTF. CDR3 DNA: TGCAGTGCTAGAGATTCCGGTCTGGGGGCGCGGGGCTATGGCTACACCTTC.

This clonotype occurred a few times. The rearrangement joins TRBV20-1 to TRBJ2-7; 8 nucleotides line up with TRBD2. The V gene end was trimmed by 1 base and the J gene end by 0 bases; junction bases not matched to a gene: 5. Looked up from germline, CDR1 is DFQATT and CDR2 is SNEGSKA (reference sequence). This CDR3 spans 15 amino acids. CDR3 DNA: TGCAGTGCTAGAGGAGCGGGGGACCCCTCCTACGAGCAGTACTTC. Residues: CSARGAGDPSYEQYF.

The V and J genes are TRBV3-1 and TRBJ2-1; 8 bases align to TRBD2. Trimming took 4 bases from V and 7 from J; bases not matched to a gene: 9. Germline V gives CDR1 LGHDT, CDR2 YNNKEL (reference sequence). This CDR3 is 15 amino acids long. The CDR3 DNA follows: TGTGCCAGCAGCCTGAACGGGGGGGCTCAGAATGAGCAGTTCTTC. Translated, it gives CASSLNGGAQNEQFF.

V gene TRBV2 combines with J gene TRBJ2-4; possibly TRBD1 for D (6 bases). The end of the DNA is better explained by TRBJ2-7, so the J call may be wrong. Germline values: CDR1 SNHLY, CDR2 FYNNEI. There are 16 residues in the CDR3. Here the CDR3 DNA reads TGTGCCAGCAGTGAAGCGCTTACGGACAGAATCTACGAGCAGTACTTC. It codes for CASSEALTDRIYEQYF.

The chain recombines TRBV7-2 with TRBJ2-7; tentative D call: TRBD2 (6 bases). The CDR3 runs to 12 residues. V lost 8 bases, J lost 10 bases, and 18 bases lay in between. The germline CDR1 and CDR2 sequences are SGHTA and FQGNSA. CDR3 residues: CASSIQGGNQYF. CDR3 DNA: TGTGCCAGCTCGATTCAGGGAGGTAACCAGTACTTC.

V gene TRBV7-9 combines with J gene TRBJ1-4; D not resolved. Germline V gives CDR1 SEHNR, CDR2 FQNEAQ (reference sequence). V shed 0 bases and J shed 7 bases, with 9 bases lying between them. The CDR3 totals 14 residues. CDR3 sequence reads: CASSLAAGREKLFF. In DNA form, the CDR3 reads TGTGCCAGCAGCTTAGCGGCAGGCCGTGAAAAACTGTTTTTT.

This clonotype showed up just a few times. The V call is TRBV2, the J call TRBJ2-5, with 15 bases that match TRBD2. Looked up from germline, CDR1 is SNHLY and CDR2 is FYNNEI. CDR3 length equals 15 residues. With V trimmed by 8 bases and J by 2 bases, 3 bases remained unmatched. CDR3 sequence (DNA): TGTGCCAGCGATGGGACTAGCGGGGGGCAAGAGACCCAGTACTTC. Residues: CASDGTSGGQETQYF.

This clonotype was seen a handful of times. This CDR3 is CAIRGNEQFF. The CDR3 DNA is TGTGCCATCAGGGGGAATGAGCAGTTCTTC. The chain links TRBV10-3 to TRBJ2-1; the D is unclear. The V gene's germline CDR1 is ENHRY and CDR2 SYGVKD. The CDR3 is made up of 10 amino acids. V lost 6 bases to trimming and J lost 7 bases, with 4 bases between them.

The CDR3 bases are TGTGCCAGCAGCGTAGCTGCCGGCGGGGGGGCCCTTGAGCAGTTCTTC. Encoded protein: CASSVAAGGGALEQFF. The chain joins TRBV9 to TRBJ2-1, with 9 nucleotides matching TRBD2. Germline lookup yields CDR1 SGDLS and CDR2 YYNGEE. V gave up 0 bases and J gave up 9 bases; unmatched junction bases: 10. CDR3 size: 16 residues. The variable domain in full, completed from reference TRBV9 and TRBJ2-1, reads DSGVTQTPKHLITATGQRVTLRCSPRSGDLSVYWYQQSLDQGLQFLIQYYNGEERAKGNILERFSAQQFPDLHSELNLSSLELGDSALYFCASSVAAGGGALEQFFGPGTRLTVL.

The rearrangement joins TRBV27 to TRBJ2-3; no clear D. The V end lost 2 bases, the J end lost 0 bases, and 9 bases lay between the germline ends. Germline V gene data show CDR1 as MNHEY and CDR2 as SMNVEV (reference sequence). The CDR3 covers 15 residues. This CDR3 is CASSLTRMSTDTQYF. The CDR3 nucleotides read TGTGCCAGCAGTTTAACGAGAATGAGCACAGATACGCAGTATTTT.

The chain combines TRBV27 with TRBJ2-7; 8 positions agree with TRBD1. The CDR3 is 15 amino acids. The germline gives CDR1 MNHEY, CDR2 SMNVEV (reference sequence). After removal of 6 bases from V and 2 bases from J, the junction contained 9 bases not matched to a gene. CDR3 nucleotide sequence: TGTGCCAGCAGCTACGCCGGGACAGGCGCCTACGAGCAGTACTTC. The encoded protein is CASSYAGTGAYEQYF.